This entry lists 32 T cell receptor beta chains sequenced from one sample in a study of neurological immune-mediated disorders. The time point was: longitudinal time-point 3. MiXCR was run by TCRdb on the 5' RACE reads, yielding one entry per CDR3 protein. The sample lists 45,000 to 65,000 distinct CDR3 sequences; approximately 8.4% were seen once. The specimen was PBMCs. The receptors come from a woman aged 40 to 49 in good health.

With respect to this clonotype: It may be a read error: a sequence one base away is much more abundant. This chain uses TRBV9 with TRBJ2-5; tentatively, D is TRBD2 (5 bases). This CDR3 is 14 amino acids long. The V end was cut by 0 bases, the J end by 5 bases, with 11 bases between. Germline CDR1 and CDR2: SGDLS and YYNGEE. The CDR3 loop is CASSVEVGGETQYF. The CDR3 DNA follows: TGTGCCAGCAGCGTAGAGGTCGGCGGGGAGACCCAGTACTTC.

In this sample, this clonotype turned up many times. The chain carries TRBV5-5 and TRBJ2-1; 7 bases agree with TRBD2. Unmatched junction bases numbered 9, after V lost 4 bases and J lost 2 bases. The CDR3 has 16 amino acids. Germline V CDR1 and CDR2: SGHKS, YYEKEE (reference sequence). The DNA for the CDR3 is TGTGCCAGCAGCGCCGGCGGGGGTACGGCCTACAATGAGCAGTTCTTC. This codes for CASSAGGGTAYNEQFF.

This clonotype was detected ten times or more. The chain links TRBV29-1 to TRBJ1-5; D is perhaps TRBD1 (5 bases). The CDR3 extends over 14 amino acids. The V and J ends lost 1 base and 4 bases respectively, with 11 bases between them. In germline, CDR1 is SQVTM, CDR2 ANQGSEA. The CDR3 here is CSVEGQGQNQPQHF. The CDR3 DNA follows: TGCAGCGTTGAAGGGCAGGGTCAAAATCAGCCCCAGCATTTT.

This clonotype showed up many times. The J gene is TRBJ1-5, the V gene TRBV7-2, with D perhaps TRBD1 (5 bases). This CDR3 is built from 13 residues. V lost 4 bases and J 5 bases, leaving 9 bases between the germline ends. Germline V gene data show CDR1 as SGHTA and CDR2 as FQGNSA. CDR3 in DNA: TGTGCCAGCAGCTGGTCACAGGATCAGCCCCAGCATTTT. It is translated as CASSWSQDQPQHF.

There are many counts of this clonotype. The chain joins TRBV9 to TRBJ1-2; 8 nucleotides match TRBD1. The CDR3 runs to 16 residues. From germline, CDR1 is SGDLS and CDR2 YYNGEE. V was clipped by 3 bases and J by 3 bases; unmatched bases: 10. CDR3 residues: CASSDILGTGHYGYTF. CDR3 DNA: TGTGCCAGCAGCGACATCCTCGGGACAGGTCACTATGGCTACACCTTC.

This clonotype has ten or more counts. The rearrangement uses TRBV4-3 and TRBJ2-2; D not resolved. The germline V gene has CDR1 LGHNA and CDR2 YSLEER. The CDR3 totals 15 residues. The V and J ends lost 1 base and 7 bases respectively, with 13 bases between them. Here the CDR3 DNA reads TGCGCCAGCAGCCAAGGAACCTTGGGAAGCGGGGAGCTGTTTTTT. It codes for CASSQGTLGSGELFF.

The gene calls are TRBV20-1 and TRBJ2-3; 9 bases are a match to TRBD2. The germline V gene has CDR1 DFQATT and CDR2 SNEGSKA (reference sequence). This CDR3 region has 14 residues. V was clipped by 3 bases and J by 6 bases; unmatched bases: 7. DNA of the CDR3: TGCAGTGCTAGGGCGGGAGGGCCAGGGGATACGCAGTATTTT. Amino acids: CSARAGGPGDTQYF.

The table lists this clonotype with many counts. This rearrangement joins TRBV20-1 to TRBJ1-4; D is perhaps TRBD1 (6 bases). CDR1 DFQATT and CDR2 SNEGSKA come from the germline V gene (reference sequence). The V and J ends lost 0 bases and 10 bases respectively, with 9 bases between them. The CDR3 contains 12 residues. CDR3 in amino acids: CSARDQQGKLFF. The CDR3 DNA follows: TGCAGTGCTAGAGATCAACAGGGAAAACTGTTTTTT.

This clonotype was found many times. This chain joins TRBV3-1 and TRBJ1-2, with TRBD1 as a possible D gene (5 bases). The germline V gene has CDR1 LGHDT and CDR2 YNNKEL (reference sequence). The ends were cut back, 4 bases at V and 6 bases at J, with 18 bases in the middle. CDR3 length equals 15 residues. The CDR3 DNA follows: TGTGCCAGCAGCCTTGAGGGGCAGGCAGGTCATGGCTACACCTTC. It is translated as CASSLEGQAGHGYTF.

This clonotype was counted ten times or more. The rearrangement uses TRBV7-2 and TRBJ2-7; D is uncertain. CDR1 is SGHTA and CDR2 is FQGNSA in the germline V gene. This CDR3 comprises 15 residues. Trimming stripped 5 bases from V and 2 bases from J, with 16 bases between. The CDR3: CASSTSLGAAYEQYF. As DNA, the CDR3 is TGTGCCAGCAGCACCTCGCTAGGCGCCGCCTACGAGCAGTACTTC.

This clonotype was observed many times. This sequence joins TRBV7-2 and TRBJ2-7; perhaps D is TRBD1 or TRBD2 (5 bases each). Germline V lookup: CDR1 SGHTA, CDR2 FQGNSA. With 5 bases removed from V and 1 base from J, the gap between germline ends came to 15 bases. This CDR3 spans 15 amino acids. CDR3 DNA: TGTGCCAGCAGCAAGCTGCCAGGGACGTCCTACGAGCAGTACTTC. As protein: CASSKLPGTSYEQYF.

This clonotype was picked up many times. The rearrangement joins TRBV20-1 to TRBJ2-4; a possible D gene is TRBD2 (6 bases). This CDR3 has 15 amino acids. The V end lost 0 bases, the J end lost 0 bases, and 9 bases lay between the germline ends. Germline V gene data show CDR1 as DFQATT and CDR2 as SNEGSKA (reference sequence). In DNA, the CDR3 is TGCAGTGCTAGAGATTTGGGACTAGCCAAAAACATTCAGTACTTC. It translates to CSARDLGLAKNIQYF.

This clonotype was detected many times. The CDR3 DNA reads TGTGCCACCAGTGATTCGAAGGGCGTTCAAGAGACCCAGTACTTC. Translated: CATSDSKGVQETQYF. The genes are TRBV24-1 and TRBJ2-5; D is unresolved. From germline, CDR1 is KGHDR and CDR2 SFDVKD. The CDR3 loop spans 15 amino acids. The V gene lost 2 bases and the J gene lost 2 bases, with 11 bases spanning the gap.

In its sample, this clonotype was seen many times. The chain couples TRBV20-1 to TRBJ2-1; no firm D call. The length of the CDR3 is 14 residues. Germline V gene lookup returns CDR1 DFQATT and CDR2 SNEGSKA (reference sequence). With 6 bases removed from V and 0 bases from J, the gap between germline ends came to 12 bases. The CDR3 DNA reads as TGCAGTGCCAGACCGAGTAGCTCCTACAATGAGCAGTTCTTC. Protein product: CSARPSSSYNEQFF.

This clonotype was counted ten times or more. The chain recombines TRBV7-2 with TRBJ2-2; a weak D match, TRBD1 (5 bases). This CDR3 region has 16 residues. Trimming removed 0 bases from V and 4 bases from J, with 12 bases in between. Germline CDR1 reads SGHTA; CDR2 reads FQGNSA. CDR3 nucleotide sequence: TGTGCCAGCAGCTTAGCGCCCCAGGGCCTCACCGGGGAGCTGTTTTTT. It encodes CASSLAPQGLTGELFF.

This chain connects TRBV7-2 to TRBJ2-1, with D hard to call. This CDR3 is built from 14 residues. V shed 2 bases and J shed 9 bases, with 14 bases lying between them. Per the germline V gene, CDR1 is SGHTA and CDR2 is FQGNSA. The CDR3 region has the DNA TGTGCCAGCAGCTTACACGAAAGGTCAAGTGAGCAGTTCTTC. Residues: CASSLHERSSEQFF.

This clonotype was seen ten or more times. The chain has TRBV12-3 or TRBV12-4 and TRBJ1-1; D remains unclear. V was pared by 8 bases and J by 1 base, with 11 bases between. This CDR3 spans 13 amino acids. The DNA for the CDR3 is TGTGCCAGCTCCCCTTTGGGGAACACTGAAGCTTTCTTT. It translates to CASSPLGNTEAFF.

This clonotype was recorded many times. The chain recombines TRBV5-1 with TRBJ2-5, with a tentative D call TRBD1 (5 bases). V was trimmed by 4 bases and J by 1 base, leaving 14 bases between them. Germline values: CDR1 SGHRS, CDR2 YFSETQ. There are 15 residues in the CDR3. The CDR3 DNA reads as TGCGCCAGCAGCCCCCCTCGACAGACCCAAGAGACCCAGTACTTC. Translation gives CASSPPRQTQETQYF.

The sample holds many counts of this clonotype. This sequence joins TRBV20-1 and TRBJ2-5, with 12 nucleotides matching TRBD2. The CDR3 consists of 14 residues. V shed 4 bases, J shed 5 bases, and the junction held 5 bases outside the gene matches. Germline assignment: CDR1 DFQATT and CDR2 SNEGSKA (reference sequence). CDR3 DNA sequence: TGCAGTGCTACTAGCGGGGGGGCCCGGGAGACCCAGTACTTC. Protein sequence: CSATSGGARETQYF.

The chain links TRBV20-1 to TRBJ1-2, with D perhaps TRBD1 (5 bases). The CDR3 runs 13 residues. Looked up from germline, CDR1 is DFQATT and CDR2 is SNEGSKA (reference sequence). Trimming removed 6 bases at V and 5 bases at J, with 16 bases between. CDR3 in amino acids: CSAPDTYGYGYTF. The CDR3 bases are TGCAGTGCCCCGGACACCTATGGGTATGGCTACACCTTC.

This clonotype came up many times. V is TRBV10-3 and J is TRBJ2-7, with D tentatively TRBD1 or TRBD2 (5 bases each). The V gene's germline CDR1 is ENHRY and CDR2 SYGVKD. V gave up 3 bases and J gave up 0 bases, with 9 bases separating them. The CDR3 runs to 14 residues. Written as DNA, the CDR3 is TGTGCCATCAGTGAACCAGGGAGCTCCTACGAGCAGTACTTC. It encodes CAISEPGSSYEQYF.

This clonotype has ten or more counts. V usage is TRBV12-3 or TRBV12-4 and J usage is TRBJ2-1; 13 nucleotides agree with TRBD2. There are 16 residues in the CDR3. The V and J ends lost 6 bases and 9 bases, in that order; junction bases with no gene match: 11. This chain's CDR3 is CASRGHGTSGVGEQFF. CDR3 coding DNA: TGTGCCAGCAGGGGACACGGGACTAGCGGGGTCGGTGAGCAGTTCTTC.

This clonotype has a count of ten or more. V and J are TRBV5-1 and TRBJ2-7; D is perhaps TRBD1 or TRBD2 (5 bases each). V lost 4 bases and J lost 7, with 18 bases in between. Germline-derived CDR1 and CDR2 are SGHRS and YFSETQ. This CDR3 is 14 amino acids long. CDR3 loop: CASSGGTVRGEQYF. The CDR3, as DNA: TGCGCCAGCAGCGGGGGAACAGTCAGAGGGGAGCAGTACTTC.

This clonotype showed up many times. The chain employs TRBV5-1 and TRBJ1-5; 8 nucleotides agree with TRBD1. V gave up 3 bases and J gave up 4 bases; unmatched junction bases: 6. CDR1 is SGHRS, CDR2 YFSETQ, per germline. This CDR3 is 15 amino acids long. The CDR3 DNA reads TGCGCCAGCAGCTGGCAGGGGGCAGATAATCAGCCCCAGCATTTT. This codes for CASSWQGADNQPQHF.

This clonotype occurred many times. The chain couples TRBV6-1 to TRBJ2-7; 7 bases are shared with TRBD2. The ends lost 7 bases at V and 2 bases at J; junction bases unmatched: 11. The CDR3 loop spans 15 amino acids. Looked up from germline, CDR1 is MNHNS and CDR2 is SASEGT. The CDR3 protein is CASTEATSQTYEQYF. CDR3 DNA sequence: TGTGCCAGCACCGAAGCGACTAGCCAAACCTACGAGCAGTACTTC.

This clonotype was counted many times. The chain uses TRBV29-1 and TRBJ2-2; 10 positions match TRBD2. V shed 3 bases, J shed 8 bases, and the junction held 9 bases outside the gene matches. This CDR3 has 15 residues. The V gene's germline CDR1 is SQVTM and CDR2 ANQGSEA. This CDR3 is CSVETLAGAMGELFF. CDR3 in DNA: TGCAGCGTTGAGACCCTAGCGGGAGCTATGGGGGAGCTGTTTTTT.

This clonotype was observed many times. This sequence joins TRBV4-2 and TRBJ1-5, with D perhaps matching TRBD1 (6 bases). The V gene's germline CDR1 is LGHNA and CDR2 YNFKEQ. With 0 bases removed from V and 6 bases from J, the gap between germline ends came to 15 bases. This CDR3 spans 16 amino acids. The CDR3 sequence is CASSQDWSGGPQPQHF. CDR3 DNA: TGTGCCAGCAGCCAAGACTGGTCTGGGGGCCCTCAGCCCCAGCATTTT.

This clonotype was picked up a small number of times. The V call is TRBV19, the J call TRBJ1-2; 9 positions match TRBD1. CDR1 LNHDA and CDR2 SQIVND come from the germline V gene (reference sequence). The CDR3 runs to 15 residues. V shed 4 bases and J 7 bases; nucleotides not matched to a gene: 10. The DNA for the CDR3 is TGTGCCAGTAGTACCCTTGACAGGGGGTCGAGTGGCTACACCTTC. Translation: CASSTLDRGSSGYTF.

This clonotype appeared many times. This chain joins TRBV5-6 and TRBJ1-1; 10 bases map to TRBD1. The CDR3 is 15 residues long. Germline V CDR1 and CDR2: SGHDT, YYEEEE. The junction had 8 bases not matched to a gene; V was cut back by 4 bases and J by 5 bases. The CDR3 DNA follows: TGTGCCAGCAGCGCGCGGGACAGGGGTCGAACTGAAGCTTTCTTT. This encodes CASSARDRGRTEAFF.

This clonotype was observed many times. The chain recombines TRBV29-1 with TRBJ2-1; 7 bases line up with TRBD2. In germline, CDR1 is SQVTM, CDR2 ANQGSEA. V gave up 3 bases and J gave up 0 bases; unmatched junction bases: 11. The CDR3 consists of 17 residues. This CDR3 is CSVDLRGRANSYNEQFF. CDR3 coding DNA: TGCAGCGTTGACTTACGGGGGAGGGCCAACTCCTACAATGAGCAGTTCTTC.

V usage is TRBV7-2 and J usage is TRBJ2-7; D gene uncertain. The V and J ends lost 5 bases and 5 bases respectively, with 13 bases between them. Germline loops: CDR1 SGHTA, CDR2 FQGNSA. The CDR3 is 13 amino acids. The CDR3 spells CTSSLIPANEQYF. CDR3 DNA: TGTACCAGCAGCCTTATACCCGCGAACGAGCAGTACTTC. Based on the CDR3 plus reference TRBV7-2 and TRBJ2-7, the full variable domain is GAGVSQSPSNKVTEKGKDVELRCDPISGHTALYWYRQSLGQGLEFLIYFQGNSAPDKSGLPSDRFSAERTGGSVSTLTIQRTQQEDSAVYLCTSSLIPANEQYFGPGTRLTVT.

This clonotype showed up many times. The DNA of the CDR3 is TGCAGTGCTAGAGACGGCGTTAACTATGGCTACACCTTC. Protein product: CSARDGVNYGYTF. The V and J genes are TRBV20-1 and TRBJ1-2; D unclear. CDR3 size: 13 residues. Germline V gene sequence: CDR1 DFQATT, CDR2 SNEGSKA (reference sequence). The V and J ends lost 0 bases and 1 base respectively, with 6 bases between them.